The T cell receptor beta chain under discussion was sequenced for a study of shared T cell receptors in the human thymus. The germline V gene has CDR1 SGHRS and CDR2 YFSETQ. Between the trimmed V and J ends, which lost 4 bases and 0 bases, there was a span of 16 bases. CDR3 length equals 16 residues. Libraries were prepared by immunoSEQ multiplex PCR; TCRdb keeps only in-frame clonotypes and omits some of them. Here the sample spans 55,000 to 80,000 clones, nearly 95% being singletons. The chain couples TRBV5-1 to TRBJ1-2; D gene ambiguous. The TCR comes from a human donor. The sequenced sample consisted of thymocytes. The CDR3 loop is CASSGRVKAANYGYTF. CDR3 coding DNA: TGCGCCAGCAGCGGGCGCGTAAAGGCAGCTAACTATGGCTACACCTTC.